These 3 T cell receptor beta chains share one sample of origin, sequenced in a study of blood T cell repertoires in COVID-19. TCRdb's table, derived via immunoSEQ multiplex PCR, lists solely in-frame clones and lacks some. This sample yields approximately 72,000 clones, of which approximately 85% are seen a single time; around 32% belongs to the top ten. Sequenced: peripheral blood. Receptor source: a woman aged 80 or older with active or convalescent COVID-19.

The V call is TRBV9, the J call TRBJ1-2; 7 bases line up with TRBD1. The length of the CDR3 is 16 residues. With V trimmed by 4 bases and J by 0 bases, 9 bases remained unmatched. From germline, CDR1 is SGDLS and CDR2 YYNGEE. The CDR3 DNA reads TGTGCCAGCAGCACGTTGACAGGGTCAGCTAACTATGGCTACACCTTC. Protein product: CASSTLTGSANYGYTF.

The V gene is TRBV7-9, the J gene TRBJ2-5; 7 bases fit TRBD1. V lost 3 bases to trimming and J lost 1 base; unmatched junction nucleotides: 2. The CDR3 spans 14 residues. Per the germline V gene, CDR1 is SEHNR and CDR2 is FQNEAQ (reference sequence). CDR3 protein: CASSLGTAQETQYF. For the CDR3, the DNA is TGTGCCAGCAGCTTGGGGACAGCCCAAGAGACCCAGTACTTC.

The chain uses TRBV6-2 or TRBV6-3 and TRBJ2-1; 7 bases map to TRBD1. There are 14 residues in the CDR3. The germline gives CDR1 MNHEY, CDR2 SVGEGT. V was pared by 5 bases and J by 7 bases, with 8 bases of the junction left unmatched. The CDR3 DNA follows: TGTGCCAGCAGTCTAGACAGGGCCCTGAATGAGCAGTTCTTC. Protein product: CASSLDRALNEQFF.